Sequencing of this TCR beta chain was carried out in a study of OX40 agonist ivuxolimab in advanced cancers. Germline V gives CDR1 MNHNY, CDR2 SVGAGI (reference sequence). Trimming took 4 bases from V and 7 from J; bases not matched to a gene: 8. CDR3 length: 14 amino acids. A single count supports this clone. Assay: immunoSEQ multiplex PCR; the TCRdb copy retains only in-frame clones and omits some. The profile covers some 60,000 clones, with 87% appearing a single time and approximately 0.3% taken by the ten largest. This TCR was recovered from an adult with an advanced solid tumor such as melanoma, head and neck, liver or kidney cancer. The genes are TRBV6-6 and TRBJ2-7, with 9 positions matching TRBD1. The material sequenced was CD4+ or CD8+ T cells sorted from blood, taken in a trial of the OX40 agonist ivuxolimab. This chain's CDR3 is CASSSGQGTAEQYF. The DNA for the CDR3 is TGTGCCAGCAGTTCCGGACAGGGGACAGCAGAGCAGTACTTC.